This T cell receptor beta chain is from a study of identifying expanded T cells in peripheral blood. Findings of the study overall: Across healthy donors, higher total template counts meant significantly greater approximately two-week count variance. Roughly 1.1 clones differed between technical replicates, versus around 15 and 18 over time.

About this clone itself: What it binds is not known.

During the collection period, no donor immune events like infections were recorded. The protocol was immunoSEQ multiplex PCR, while the TCRdb copy is restricted to in-frame clones and leaves out a portion. Altogether roughly 100,000 clones are present, 88% being singletons, with the ten largest covering roughly 13%. CDR3 length: 17 amino acids. The V gene end was trimmed by 6 bases and the J gene end by 9 bases; junction bases not matched to a gene: 20. The germline V gene encodes CDR1 KGHSH and CDR2 LQKENI. The chain employs TRBV18 and TRBJ2-1, with 7 nucleotides matching TRBD2. Sequenced material: blood. The source is a person aged 18 to 75 in good health. CDR3 residues: CASSLRGDGGRWGEQFF. As DNA, the CDR3 is TGTGCCAGCTCTCTCCGAGGGGACGGGGGGAGATGGGGTGAGCAGTTCTTC.